Following are 14 T cell receptor beta chains from one sample sequenced in a study of cytomegalovirus exposure and HLA in healthy donors. A multiplex PCR was run with 60 Vbeta primers and 13 Jbeta primers. The method was immunoSEQ multiplex PCR; TCRdb's version includes in-frame clones alone and lacks a portion of them. The table shows some 150,000 clones, with 70% to 85% occurring only once. Source material: PBMCs. These receptors were collected from a man aged 35 to 55 in good health and CMV-seronegative.

The CDR3 region is CATSRDPGGAFGSDEKLFF. CDR3 nucleotide sequence: TGTGCCACCAGCAGAGATCCGGGAGGGGCGTTTGGTTCGGACGAAAAACTGTTTTTT. This sequence joins TRBV15 and TRBJ1-4, with D maybe TRBD1 (5 bases). Trimming shortened V by 0 bases and J by 8 bases, and 25 bases separated the two germline ends. From germline, CDR1 is LNHNV and CDR2 YYDKDF (reference sequence). There are 19 residues in the CDR3.

This clone was found a few times. The chain has TRBV9 and TRBJ1-4; 8 positions agree with TRBD1. CDR1 SGDLS and CDR2 YYNGEE come from the germline V gene. The CDR3 contains 16 residues. Trimming at V came to 3 bases and at J to 7 bases, leaving 11 bases not matched to a gene. The CDR3: CASSAGPGGAGEKLFF. In nucleotides, the CDR3 is TGTGCCAGCAGCGCGGGTCCAGGGGGCGCGGGTGAAAAACTGTTTTTT.

This clone occurred a few times. The chain couples TRBV4-2 to TRBJ2-7, with a possible D match to TRBD2 (6 bases). V was cut by 0 bases and J by 2 bases, with 20 bases left in between. This CDR3 spans 18 amino acids. The germline V gene encodes CDR1 LGHNA and CDR2 YNFKEQ. Here the CDR3 reads CASSQDLGLGDLPYEQYF. CDR3 bases: TGTGCCAGCAGCCAAGATTTGGGGCTAGGGGACTTGCCCTACGAGCAGTACTTC.

This chain links TRBV13 with TRBJ2-7, with 7 bases lining up with TRBD2. V gave up 4 bases and J gave up 3 bases; unmatched junction bases: 9. The CDR3 is 15 amino acids. Germline CDR1 PRHDT, CDR2 FYEKMQ (reference sequence). The CDR3: CASSSKTTSVYEQYF. DNA of the CDR3: TGTGCCAGCAGCTCCAAAACCACTAGCGTCTACGAGCAGTACTTC.

V and J are TRBV15 and TRBJ1-2, with TRBD1 identical over 7 bases. Germline V gene lookup returns CDR1 LNHNV and CDR2 YYDKDF (reference sequence). The CDR3 is 18 amino acids. J was trimmed by 0 bases and V by 8 bases; bases with no gene match: 18. CDR3 residues: CATRPPKILDRTNYGYTF. The CDR3 bases are TGTGCCACCCGTCCCCCCAAGATCCTGGACAGGACTAACTATGGCTACACCTTC.

V and J are TRBV5-1 and TRBJ2-7; 7 bases line up with TRBD2. This CDR3 has 15 residues. Trimming at V came to 0 bases and at J to 1 base, leaving 4 bases not matched to a gene. The germline CDR1 and CDR2 sequences are SGHRS and YFSETQ. CDR3 residues: CASSLVASGSYEQYF. DNA of the CDR3: TGCGCCAGCAGCTTGGTGGCTAGCGGATCCTACGAGCAGTACTTC.

This clone was seen once. The chain couples TRBV6-5 to TRBJ1-1; possibly TRBD1 for D (6 bases). The V end was cut by 0 bases, the J end by 3 bases, with 8 bases between. The CDR3 length is 14 residues. The germline V gene has CDR1 MNHEY and CDR2 SVGAGI. The CDR3 sequence is CASSYSGQYTEAFF. CDR3 nucleotide sequence: TGTGCCAGCAGTTACTCCGGACAGTACACTGAAGCTTTCTTT.

This clone appeared a few times. A read error may account for a junction end that differs from germline. The gene calls are TRBV7-9 and TRBJ2-2; 9 bases are shared with TRBD1. The CDR3 spans 19 residues. In germline, CDR1 is SEHNR, CDR2 FQNEAQ (reference sequence). The CDR3 nucleotides read TGTTCCAGCAGCTCCTCCGGGACAGGGAAGGTTCTGAACACCGGGGAGCTGTTTTTT. Residues: CSSSSSGTGKVLNTGELFF.

The J gene is TRBJ2-5, the V gene TRBV7-9, with TRBD1 matching over 8 bases. The DNA end favors TRBJ2-7, so the J call may be wrong. From germline, CDR1 is SEHNR and CDR2 FQNEAQ (reference sequence). The CDR3 is 15 residues long. CDR3 bases: TGTGCCAGCAGCTTAGCGGACAGGGTAGTCTACGAGCAGTACTTC. As protein: CASSLADRVVYEQYF.

This clone was detected only a few times. The chain couples TRBV9 to TRBJ2-5; 9 bases are a match to TRBD1. Unmatched junction bases numbered 8, after V lost 4 bases and J lost 1 base. The CDR3 is made up of 16 amino acids. The germline V gene has CDR1 SGDLS and CDR2 YYNGEE. In nucleotides, the CDR3 is TGTGCCAGCAGCTTCACAGGGGGCCGAACCCAAGAGACCCAGTACTTC. As protein: CASSFTGGRTQETQYF.

CDR3 sequence reads: CASSLWFSEREGFSYEQYF. DNA of the CDR3: TGCGCCAGCAGCTTGTGGTTTTCCGAGCGGGAGGGCTTCTCTTACGAGCAGTACTTC. The chain is built from TRBV5-1 and TRBJ2-7; 10 nucleotides match TRBD2. V shed 1 base and J 4 bases; nucleotides not matched to a gene: 17. CDR1 is SGHRS and CDR2 is YFSETQ in the germline V gene. The CDR3 has 19 amino acids.

The chain employs TRBV11-2 and TRBJ2-2, with D possibly matching TRBD2 (6 bases). The CDR3 contains 18 residues. V lost 2 bases and J 1 base, leaving 17 bases between the germline ends. Looked up from germline, CDR1 is SGHAT and CDR2 is FQNNGV. CDR3 DNA sequence: TGTGCCAGCAGCTTAATACGGGAGCAGCGGAGGAACACCGGGGAGCTGTTTTTT. Protein: CASSLIREQRRNTGELFF.

The chain is built from TRBV5-4 and TRBJ2-3; D remains ambiguous. The germline CDR1 and CDR2 sequences are SGHNT and YYREEE (reference sequence). The CDR3 length is 14 residues. With 4 bases removed from V and 3 bases from J, the gap between germline ends came to 12 bases. The CDR3 loop is CASSPLTLTDTQYF. In DNA, the CDR3 is TGTGCCAGCAGCCCTCTTACTCTTACAGATACGCAGTATTTT.

The chain recombines TRBV6-1 with TRBJ2-7; a weak D match, TRBD2 (6 bases). Deletions cut 0 bases from V and 2 bases from J, with 20 bases between. Germline V gene sequence: CDR1 MNHNS, CDR2 SASEGT. The CDR3 extends over 18 amino acids. The CDR3 region is CASSEASVRTTFTYEQYF. The DNA of the CDR3 is TGTGCCAGCAGTGAAGCTTCCGTGAGGACTACATTCACCTACGAGCAGTACTTC.